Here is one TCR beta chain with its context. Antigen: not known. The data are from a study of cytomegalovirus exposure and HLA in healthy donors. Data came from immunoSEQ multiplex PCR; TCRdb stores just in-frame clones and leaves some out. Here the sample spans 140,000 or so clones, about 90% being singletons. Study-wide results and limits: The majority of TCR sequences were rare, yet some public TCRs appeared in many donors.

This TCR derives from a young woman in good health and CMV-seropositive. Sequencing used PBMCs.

CDR3 sequence (DNA): TGCGCCAGCAGCCCTCAGGCGGGTCTAAGCTCCTACGAGCAGTACTTC. The encoded protein is CASSPQAGLSSYEQYF. This sequence joins TRBV4-1 and TRBJ2-7; D may be TRBD2 (5 bases). The CDR3 spans 16 residues. Germline CDR1 and CDR2: MGHRA and YSYEKL. Trimming pared 4 bases from V and 0 bases from J, leaving 16 bases between.